The sequence of this T cell receptor beta chain was determined in a study of regulatory T cells in long-lasting Graves disease. Study results and limitations: Among the persistent patients, 2,741 public clonotypes were shared, more than the approximately 1,000 shared among new patients. Newly diagnosed disease favored TRBV20-1 and TRBJ2-1 over persistent disease.

Germline V lookup: CDR1 SNHLY, CDR2 FYNNEI. The CDR3 has 13 amino acids. Arm-PCR of CDR3 regions and iRepertoire HTBI primers were used to build TCR beta libraries. TCRdb re-analysed the multiplex PCR reads in MiXCR, keeping a single row per CDR3 protein. The sample gives about 660,000 distinct CDR3 sequences, around 30% of which show up once; under 55% is in the top ten. Sample time point: persistent/refractory GD, antithyroid drugs over 5 years with positive TRAb. Generation of the TCR library employed RNA extracted from PBMCs. In each case, Graves' disease was diagnosed per American Thyroid Association guidelines. This clonotype was observed a few times. Its cognate antigen is unknown. A read error may produce the germline difference seen at one junction end.

The J gene is TRBJ2-5, the V gene TRBV2, with D maybe TRBD2 (6 bases). The receptor's source is a female donor with Graves disease. This sample comprised peripheral blood mononuclear cells (PBMCs), obtained when the disease was refractory, from a patient treated with antithyroid drugs. DNA of the CDR3: TGTACCAGCAGTGAAATACTAGCCAAGACCCAGTACTTC. Residues: CTSSEILAKTQYF.